Below, one T cell receptor (beta chain) is given with its context. An end of the junction differs from the germline gene, which may be a read error. The CDR3 is made up of 15 amino acids. CDR1 MGHRA and CDR2 YSYEKL come from the germline V gene. This specimen comes from a study of neurological immune-mediated disorders. TCRdb processed the 5' RACE reads anew with MiXCR; each CDR3 protein has one entry. The data hold 85,000 to 90,000 distinct CDR3 sequences, with roughly 3.5% observed a single time. Sequences were obtained from PBMCs. V usage is TRBV4-1 and J usage is TRBJ1-5; perhaps TRBD1 as D (5 bases). The receptor was isolated from a woman aged 45-59 years with multiple sclerosis. The CDR3 loop reads CASSQERGRDQTQNF. In DNA, the CDR3 is TGCGCCAGCAGCCAAGAAAGGGGACGGGATCAGACCCAGAATTTT.